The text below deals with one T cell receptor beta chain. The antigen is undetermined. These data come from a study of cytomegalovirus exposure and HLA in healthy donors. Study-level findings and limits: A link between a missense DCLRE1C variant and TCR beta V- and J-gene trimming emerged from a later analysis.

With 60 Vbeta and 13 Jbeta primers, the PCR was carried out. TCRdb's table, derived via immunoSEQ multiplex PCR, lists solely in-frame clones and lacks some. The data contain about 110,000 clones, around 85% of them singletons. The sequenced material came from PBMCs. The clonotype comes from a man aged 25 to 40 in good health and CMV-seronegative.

The CDR3: CASTLPGAGNTIYF. The DNA for the CDR3 is TGTGCCAGCACCCTCCCGGGAGCCGGAAACACCATATATTTT. This chain connects TRBV11-2 to TRBJ1-3, with D hard to call. Trimming pared 7 bases from V and 4 bases from J, leaving 14 bases between. The CDR3 is 14 amino acids. Germline CDR1 reads SGHAT; CDR2 reads FQNNGV.